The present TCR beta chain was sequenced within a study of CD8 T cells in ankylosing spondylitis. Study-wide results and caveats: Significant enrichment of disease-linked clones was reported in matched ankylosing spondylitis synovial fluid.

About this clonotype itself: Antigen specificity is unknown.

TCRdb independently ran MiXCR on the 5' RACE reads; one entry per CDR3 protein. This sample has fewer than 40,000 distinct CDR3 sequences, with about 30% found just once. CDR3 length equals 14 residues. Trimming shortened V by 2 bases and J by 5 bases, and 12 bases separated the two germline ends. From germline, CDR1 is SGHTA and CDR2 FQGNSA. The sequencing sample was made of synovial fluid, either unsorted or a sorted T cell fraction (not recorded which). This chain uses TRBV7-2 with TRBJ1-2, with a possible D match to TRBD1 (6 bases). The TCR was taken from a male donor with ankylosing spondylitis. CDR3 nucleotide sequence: TGTGCCAGCAGCTTAATAGGGGGAATTTATGGCTACACCTTC. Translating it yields CASSLIGGIYGYTF.